The T cell receptor (beta chain) described here comes from a study of PD-1 blockade in classical Hodgkin lymphoma. Study-level findings and limits: Researchers reported that CD4+ TCR diversity, though not CD8+, rose significantly by C4D1. The authors excluded patients who started nivolumab under 1 year after ASCT.

The table lists this clone with a count of one. Its matching antigen is unknown. All the patients suffered relapse after autologous stem cell transplantation, and brentuximab vedotin exposure differed. Responses achieved at best were complete response, partial response or progressive disease. Clones were sequenced by immunoSEQ multiplex PCR, and TCRdb holds only the in-frame ones, with some missing. The table includes nearly 55,000 clones, about 84% detected once. The sequence came from a human donor with classical Hodgkin lymphoma. Specimen: peripheral blood mononuclear cells (PBMCs), collected at baseline.

DNA of the CDR3: TGCGCCAGCAGCCCAGTCCCAGGAGGAAACACCATATATTTT. This encodes CASSPVPGGNTIYF. This chain joins TRBV5-1 and TRBJ1-3; no clear D. The CDR3 spans 14 residues. The V and J ends lost 4 bases and 4 bases respectively, with 12 bases between them. Germline V gives CDR1 SGHRS, CDR2 YFSETQ. The full variable domain, its missing parts supplied by reference TRBV5-1 and TRBJ1-3, is KAGVTQTPRYLIKTRGQQVTLSCSPISGHRSVSWYQQTPGQGLQFLFEYFSETQRNKGNFPGRFSGRQFSNSRSEMNVSTLELGDSALYLCASSPVPGGNTIYFGEGSWLTVV.